There are a few counts of the clone carrying this T cell receptor beta chain. No antigen is known for it. Each patient went into thyroid surgery without having received any treatment. This entry is derived from a study of metastatic and nonmetastatic thyroid tumors. Study details: Across blood and tumor or nodule tissue, repertoires from malignant and benign thyroid patients were compared with one another. Study-wide results and limits: It was reported that TCR beta diversity was significantly higher in malignant thyroid tumors than benign nodules, in blood and tumor.

In the authors' workflow: Between-group CDR3 differences, defined by clinicopathological status, yielded a distant-metastasis classifier for papillary thyroid cancer. TCRdb re-called the PCR reads via MiXCR. These V and J calls derive from TCRdb rather than the authors' analysis. The repertoire holds almost 35,000 clones, with roughly 17% as singletons. The CDR3 contains 15 residues. Germline CDR1 DFQATT, CDR2 SNEGSKA (reference sequence). J lost 5 bases, V lost 2 bases, and 8 bases had no gene match. The sequence derives from a female donor with papillary thyroid cancer or a benign thyroid nodule (not recorded which). Some clones in this sample may be carry-over from other donors' samples. Sequencing was carried out using blood. The chain couples TRBV20-1 to TRBJ2-2; the match to TRBD2 covers 7 bases. As DNA, the CDR3 is TGCAGTGCTAGAACAGCGGGGTGGGGGACCGGGGAGCTGTTTTTT. Its protein is CSARTAGWGTGELFF.